Sequencing of this TCR beta chain was carried out in a study of T cell responses to AZD1222 COVID-19 vaccine. The repertoire was sequenced with immunoSEQ multiplex PCR; TCRdb's copy has only in-frame clones and lacks some. The data contain around 29,000 clones, roughly 92% of them singletons. Points from the study as a whole: Donor demographics were predominantly white British with a female majority; clonal diversity may be underestimated. Only a handful of individuals given AZD1222 were seropositive at baseline. No repertoire was sampled before or during the peak T cell response, only after it. Spike-specific TCR breadth and depth rose after two AZD1222 doses.

The CDR3 loop spans 14 amino acids. The V gene's germline CDR1 is MDHEN and CDR2 SYDVKM. Trimming took 3 bases from V and 2 from J, leaving 8 bases between them. Turning to this clone: Its antigen is not identified.

Sequenced here: peripheral blood, sampled on day 0 of AZD1222 vaccination. This sequence originates from an adult in good health. The chain combines TRBV28 with TRBJ1-5; D remains unclear. The CDR3 protein is CASSFPIGNQPQHF. For the CDR3, the DNA is TGTGCCAGCAGTTTCCCGATTGGCAATCAGCCCCAGCATTTT.